This entry describes one TCR beta chain. Assay used: immunoSEQ multiplex PCR; TCRdb lists only in-frame clones, some missing. The sample records over 110,000 clones, under 90% being singletons. The sample belongs to a study of blood T cell repertoires in COVID-19. At the level of the study: Acute-phase and convalescent COVID-19 samples originated in the United States, Italy and Spain. PBMCs, B-cell-depleted T cells, or T cells were the source of the cDNA or gDNA that made up the material.

Participants spanned ages 18 to 89 years and resided in 24 US areas. Clinical histories supplied by participants themselves formed the basis of cohort assignment. V shed 2 bases and J 5 bases; nucleotides not matched to a gene: 7. The CDR3 covers 15 residues. Germline V gene data show CDR1 as SEHNR and CDR2 as FQNEAQ (reference sequence). Sequenced: PBMCs or T cells enriched from blood (not recorded which). The receptor comes from a man aged 45-65 years in a cohort exposed to, infected with or recovered from COVID-19 (not recorded which). The chain has TRBV7-9 and TRBJ2-7; 9 nucleotides agree with TRBD1. In DNA form, the CDR3 reads TGTGCCAGCAGCTTAAGTGGGACAGGGCTCAACGAGCAGTACTTC. As protein: CASSLSGTGLNEQYF. The full variable domain, in which reference TRBV7-9 and TRBJ2-7 provide the parts outside the CDR3, is DTGVSQNPRHKITKRGQNVTFRCDPISEHNRLYWYRQTLGQGPEFLTYFQNEAQLEKSRLLSDRFSAERPKGSFSTLEIQRTEQGDSAMYLCASSLSGTGLNEQYFGPGTRLTVT.